Shown below are 12 T cell receptor beta chains from a single sample sequenced in a study of blood T cell repertoires in COVID-19. This table comes from immunoSEQ multiplex PCR, and its TCRdb copy is limited to in-frame clones, with some not included. The sample shows over 60,000 clones, roughly three quarters of them seen only once. Sequenced input: peripheral blood. The source of these receptors is a human donor in a cohort sampled during active COVID-19.

The chain uses TRBV2 and TRBJ1-5; the match to TRBD1 covers 9 bases. After removal of 10 bases from V and 6 bases from J, the junction contained 10 bases not matched to a gene. CDR3 length: 14 residues. Germline CDR1 and CDR2: SNHLY and FYNNEI. CDR3 sequence: CATSGTGSPQPQHF. CDR3 coding DNA: TGTGCCACATCCGGGACAGGGTCCCCTCAGCCCCAGCATTTT.

V is TRBV13 and J is TRBJ1-5; D unresolved. The CDR3 sequence is 14 residues long. Between the trimmed V and J ends, which lost 0 bases and 1 base, there was a span of 4 bases. The germline CDR1 and CDR2 sequences are PRHDT and FYEKMQ (reference sequence). The CDR3 loop reads CASSLGESNQPQHF. CDR3 in DNA: TGTGCCAGCAGCTTAGGGGAGAGCAATCAGCCCCAGCATTTT.

This sequence joins TRBV11-2 and TRBJ2-1; weak D call: TRBD2 (6 bases). V lost 2 bases, J lost 12 bases, and 14 bases lay in between. This CDR3 contains 13 residues. CDR1 SGHAT and CDR2 FQNNGV come from the germline V gene. DNA for the CDR3: TGTGCCAGCAGCTTAATGAGGGAGGCTGGGCAGTTCTTC. It codes for CASSLMREAGQFF.

The chain links TRBV7-2 to TRBJ1-1; tentative D call: TRBD1 (5 bases). Trimming took off 1 base at V and 4 bases at J, with 10 bases between the two ends. The CDR3 is 14 amino acids. Germline V gene sequence: CDR1 SGHTA, CDR2 FQGNSA. The chain's CDR3 is CASSLGHGGTEAFF. In nucleotides, the CDR3 is TGTGCCAGCAGCTTAGGACACGGGGGCACTGAAGCTTTCTTT.

This chain uses TRBV5-6 with TRBJ1-6, with 7 bases lining up with TRBD1. V gave up 4 bases and J gave up 0 bases; unmatched junction bases: 10. The germline V gene has CDR1 SGHDT and CDR2 YYEEEE. This CDR3 has 18 amino acids. The CDR3 DNA is TGTGCCAGCAGCGTGGGACAGATCCCGAGCTCCTATAATTCACCCCTCCACTTT. This translates into CASSVGQIPSSYNSPLHF.

This clone was recorded only once. The chain uses TRBV5-1 and TRBJ2-2; TRBD1 agrees at 7 bases. CDR1 and CDR2 (germline): SGHRS, YFSETQ. The CDR3 covers 14 residues. J gave up 4 bases and V 1 base, and 1 base lay outside the gene matches. The CDR3 bases are TGCGCCAGCAGCTTGAGGACAGGCACCGGGGAGCTGTTTTTT. It codes for CASSLRTGTGELFF. The full variable domain, its missing parts supplied by reference TRBV5-1 and TRBJ2-2, is KAGVTQTPRYLIKTRGQQVTLSCSPISGHRSVSWYQQTPGQGLQFLFEYFSETQRNKGNFPGRFSGRQFSNSRSEMNVSTLELGDSALYLCASSLRTGTGELFFGEGSRLTVL.

The gene calls are TRBV7-6 and TRBJ2-5; 8 bases map to TRBD1. This CDR3 has 16 residues. The V segment lost 4 bases and the J segment 5 bases; nucleotides outside the gene matches: 12. CDR1 is SGHVS, CDR2 FNYEAQ, per germline. The CDR3 region is CASSSQPGGAGETQYF. CDR3 in DNA: TGTGCCAGCAGCTCCCAACCAGGGGGCGCGGGCGAGACCCAGTACTTC.

The chain combines TRBV5-6 with TRBJ2-5; 7 positions match TRBD1. V shed 1 base and J 3 bases; nucleotides not matched to a gene: 6. The CDR3 covers 15 residues. Germline V CDR1 and CDR2: SGHDT, YYEEEE. The CDR3 DNA follows: TGTGCCAGCAGCTTGAGGGGTCAGGGGGAAGAGACCCAGTACTTC. As protein: CASSLRGQGEETQYF.

The chain employs TRBV5-5 and TRBJ2-7; 7 bases match TRBD2. Germline trimming cut 2 bases from V and 9 bases from J; bases unmatched to any gene: 29. The CDR3 totals 20 residues. Germline V gives CDR1 SGHKS, CDR2 YYEKEE (reference sequence). Written as DNA, the CDR3 is TGTGCCAGCAGCTTACTTCCGGTGACGGACCTCTCCGGGCCTGGGAGGGTGCAGTACTTC. Protein product: CASSLLPVTDLSGPGRVQYF. The full variable domain, in which reference TRBV5-5 and TRBJ2-7 provide the parts outside the CDR3, is DAGVTQSPTHLIKTRGQQVTLRCSPISGHKSVSWYQQVLGQGPQFIFQYYEKEERGRGNFPDRFSARQFPNYSSELNVNALLLGDSALYLCASSLLPVTDLSGPGRVQYFGPGTRLTVT.

This clone has more than one count but fewer than ten. The chain has TRBV5-1 and TRBJ2-7; no definite D call. The length of the CDR3 is 11 residues. The germline V and J ends were trimmed by 4 bases and 4 bases, with 6 bases remaining between them. The germline V gene has CDR1 SGHRS and CDR2 YFSETQ. CDR3 region: CASSPGYEQYF. The CDR3, as DNA: TGCGCCAGCAGCCCCGGGTACGAGCAGTACTTC.

The V and J genes are TRBV3-1 (or the pseudogene TRBV3-2) and TRBJ2-5, with D perhaps TRBD1 (6 bases). The germline V gene encodes CDR1 LGHDT and CDR2 YNNKEL (reference sequence). V was cut by 4 bases and J by 5 bases, with 11 bases left in between. The CDR3 contains 13 residues. The DNA of the CDR3 is TGTGCCAGCAGCCTACAGGGCGGGGAGACCCAGTACTTC. This sequence encodes CASSLQGGETQYF.

This rearrangement joins TRBV5-8 to TRBJ1-2, with D perhaps TRBD1 (6 bases). Per germline, CDR1 SGHTS and CDR2 YDEGEE. The CDR3 length is 14 residues. V lost 1 base, J lost 4 bases, and 11 bases lay in between. The CDR3 loop is CASSLRTEVYGYTF. Here the CDR3 DNA reads TGTGCCAGCAGCTTGAGGACAGAGGTCTATGGCTACACCTTC.